The clone carrying this TCR beta chain has at least ten counts. Its antigen is unknown. Clones were read by immunoSEQ multiplex PCR, and TCRdb kept only the in-frame ones, dropping some. The table lists roughly 300,000 clones, less than 90% of them singletons. Treatment: some 19 received Ad26.COV2.S at low or high dose, single or two shots; about 5 received placebo; per-sample allocation not given. Day 63 after the first injection of vaccine or placebo was the sampling time. Boston supplied an adult donor aged 18-55 years. The CDR3 runs to 17 residues. V lost 0 bases and J 1 base, leaving 15 bases between the germline ends. CDR1 and CDR2 from the germline V gene are MRHNA and SNTAGT. The entry originates in a study of Ad26.COV2.S vaccination and SARS-CoV-2 variants. Study as a whole: Among those in the COV1001 Ad26.COV2.S trial arm was the donor. Once or twice, 56 days apart, Ad26.COV2.S was delivered intramuscularly.

Study observations and caveats: Spike-specific responses of CD8+ and CD4+ T cells were reported to display substantial breadth after vaccination.

This receptor was identified in a person aged 18 to 59 who received the Ad26.COV2.S COVID-19 vaccine or a placebo. Sequencing used peripheral blood, obtained in a trial of Ad26.COV2.S vaccine versus placebo. This sequence joins TRBV6-4 and TRBJ1-1, with a weak D call TRBD1 (5 bases). This CDR3 is CASSDSGEGVGNTEAFF. The CDR3 DNA follows: TGTGCCAGCAGTGACTCGGGGGAAGGGGTGGGGAACACTGAAGCTTTCTTT.